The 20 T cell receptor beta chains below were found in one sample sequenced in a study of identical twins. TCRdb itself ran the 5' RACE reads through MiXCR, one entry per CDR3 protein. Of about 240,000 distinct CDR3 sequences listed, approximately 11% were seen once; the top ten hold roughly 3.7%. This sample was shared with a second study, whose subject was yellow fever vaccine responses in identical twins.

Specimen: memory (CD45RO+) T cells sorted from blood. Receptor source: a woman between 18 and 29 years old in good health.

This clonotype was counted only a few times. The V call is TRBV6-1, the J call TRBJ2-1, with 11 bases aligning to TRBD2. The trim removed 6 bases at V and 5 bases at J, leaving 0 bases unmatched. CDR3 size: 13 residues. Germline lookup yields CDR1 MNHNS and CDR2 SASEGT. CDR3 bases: TGTGCCAGCAGACTAGCGGGGGACAATGAGCAGTTCTTC. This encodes CASRLAGDNEQFF.

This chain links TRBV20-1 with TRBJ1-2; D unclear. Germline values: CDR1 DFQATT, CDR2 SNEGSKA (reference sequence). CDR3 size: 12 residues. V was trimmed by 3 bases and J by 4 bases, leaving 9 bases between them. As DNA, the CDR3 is TGCAGTGCTAGTTGGAGCAGCTATGGCTACACCTTC. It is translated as CSASWSSYGYTF.

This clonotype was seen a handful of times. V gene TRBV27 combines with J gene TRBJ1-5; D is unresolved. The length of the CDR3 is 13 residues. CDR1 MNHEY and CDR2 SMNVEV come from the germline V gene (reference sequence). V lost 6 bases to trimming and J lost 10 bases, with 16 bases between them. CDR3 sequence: CASRALEQSPQHF. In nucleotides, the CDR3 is TGTGCCAGCAGGGCCTTGGAGCAATCCCCCCAGCATTTT.

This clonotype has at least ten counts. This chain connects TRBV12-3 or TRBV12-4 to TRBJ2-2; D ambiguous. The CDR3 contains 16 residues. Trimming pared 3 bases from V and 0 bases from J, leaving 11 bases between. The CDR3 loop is CASSFVSPPNTGELFF. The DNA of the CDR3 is TGTGCCAGCAGTTTTGTCTCACCCCCGAACACCGGGGAGCTGTTTTTT.

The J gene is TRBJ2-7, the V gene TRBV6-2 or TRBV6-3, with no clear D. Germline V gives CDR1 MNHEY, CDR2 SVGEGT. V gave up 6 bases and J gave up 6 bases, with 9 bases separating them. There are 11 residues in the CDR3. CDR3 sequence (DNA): TGTGCCAGCAGCAACTCCCTCGAGCAGTACTTC. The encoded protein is CASSNSLEQYF.

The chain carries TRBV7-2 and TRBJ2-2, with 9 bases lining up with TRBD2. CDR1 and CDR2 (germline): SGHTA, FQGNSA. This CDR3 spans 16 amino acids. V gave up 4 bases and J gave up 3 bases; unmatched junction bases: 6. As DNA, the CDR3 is TGTGCCAGCAGCTGGCGGGAGGGGTCGGACACCGGGGAGCTGTTTTTT. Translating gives CASSWREGSDTGELFF.

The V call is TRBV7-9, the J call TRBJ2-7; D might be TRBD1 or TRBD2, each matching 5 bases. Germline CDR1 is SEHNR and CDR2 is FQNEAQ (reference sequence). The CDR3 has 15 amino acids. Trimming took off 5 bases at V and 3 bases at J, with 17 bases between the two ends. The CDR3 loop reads CASSKNPGRNYEQYF. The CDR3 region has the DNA TGTGCCAGCAGCAAAAACCCGGGACGGAACTACGAGCAGTACTTC.

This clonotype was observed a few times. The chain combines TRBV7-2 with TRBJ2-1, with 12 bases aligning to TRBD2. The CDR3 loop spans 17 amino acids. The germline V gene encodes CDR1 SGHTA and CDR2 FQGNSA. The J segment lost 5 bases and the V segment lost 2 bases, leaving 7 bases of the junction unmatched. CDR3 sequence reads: CASSLLAGGPVHNEQFF. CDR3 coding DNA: TGTGCCAGCAGCTTACTAGCGGGGGGGCCGGTCCACAATGAGCAGTTCTTC.

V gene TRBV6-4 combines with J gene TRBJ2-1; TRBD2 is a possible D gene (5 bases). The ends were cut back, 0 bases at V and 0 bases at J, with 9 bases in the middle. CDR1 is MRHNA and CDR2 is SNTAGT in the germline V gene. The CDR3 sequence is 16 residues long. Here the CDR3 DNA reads TGTGCCAGCAGTGACTCGATAGAGGGCTCCTACAATGAGCAGTTCTTC. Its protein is CASSDSIEGSYNEQFF.

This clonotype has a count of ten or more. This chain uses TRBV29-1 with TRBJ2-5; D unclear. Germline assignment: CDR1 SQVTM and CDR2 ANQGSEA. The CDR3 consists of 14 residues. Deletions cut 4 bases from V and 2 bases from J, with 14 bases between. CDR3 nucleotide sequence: TGCAGCGTTGCGAACAGTCCTGTACAAGAGACCCAGTACTTC. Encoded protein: CSVANSPVQETQYF. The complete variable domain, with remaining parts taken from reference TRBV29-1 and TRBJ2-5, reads SAVISQKPSRDICQRGTSLTIQCQVDSQVTMMFWYRQQPGQSLTLIATANQGSEATYESGFVIDKFPISRPNLTFSTLTVSNMSPEDSSIYLCSVANSPVQETQYFGPGTRLLVL.

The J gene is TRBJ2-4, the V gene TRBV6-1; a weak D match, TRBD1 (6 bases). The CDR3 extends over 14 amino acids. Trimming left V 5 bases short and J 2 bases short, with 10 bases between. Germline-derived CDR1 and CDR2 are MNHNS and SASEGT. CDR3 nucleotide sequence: TGTGCCAGCAGTACAGACAGGCCCAAAAACATTCAGTACTTC. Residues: CASSTDRPKNIQYF.

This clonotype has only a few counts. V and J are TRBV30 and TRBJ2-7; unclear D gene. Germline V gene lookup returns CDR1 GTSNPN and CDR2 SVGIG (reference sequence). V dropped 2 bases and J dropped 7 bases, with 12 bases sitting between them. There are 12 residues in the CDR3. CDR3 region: CAWSPEPREQYF. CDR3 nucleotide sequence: TGTGCCTGGAGTCCCGAACCACGGGAGCAGTACTTC.

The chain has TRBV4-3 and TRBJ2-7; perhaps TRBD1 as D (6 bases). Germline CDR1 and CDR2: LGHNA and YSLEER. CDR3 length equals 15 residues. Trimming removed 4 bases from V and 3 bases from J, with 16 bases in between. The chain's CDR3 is CASSRVGAANYEQYF. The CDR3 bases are TGCGCCAGCAGCCGTGTGGGGGCGGCTAACTACGAGCAGTACTTC.

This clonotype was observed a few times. DNA of the CDR3: TGTGCCAGCAGCTTCTTAGCGGGAGGCCGTGGGGATGAGCAGTTCTTC. Encoded protein: CASSFLAGGRGDEQFF. V and J are TRBV7-9 and TRBJ2-1, with TRBD2 matching 10 bases. V was pared by 3 bases and J by 8 bases, with 10 bases of the junction left unmatched. Germline V CDR1 and CDR2: SEHNR, FQNEAQ (reference sequence). The CDR3 totals 16 residues.

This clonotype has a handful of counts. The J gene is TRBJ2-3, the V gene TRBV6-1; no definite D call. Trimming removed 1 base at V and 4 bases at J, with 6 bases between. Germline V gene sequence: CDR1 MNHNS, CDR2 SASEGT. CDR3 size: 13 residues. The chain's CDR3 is CASSEGVADTQYF. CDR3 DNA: TGTGCCAGCAGTGAAGGGGTAGCAGATACGCAGTATTTT.

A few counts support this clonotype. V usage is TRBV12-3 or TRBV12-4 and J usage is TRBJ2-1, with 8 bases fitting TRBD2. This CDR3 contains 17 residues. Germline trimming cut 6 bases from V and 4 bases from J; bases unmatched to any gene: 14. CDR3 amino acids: CASSPSGSVSKYNEQFF. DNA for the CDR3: TGTGCCAGCAGCCCGAGCGGGAGTGTTTCTAAATACAATGAGCAGTTCTTC.

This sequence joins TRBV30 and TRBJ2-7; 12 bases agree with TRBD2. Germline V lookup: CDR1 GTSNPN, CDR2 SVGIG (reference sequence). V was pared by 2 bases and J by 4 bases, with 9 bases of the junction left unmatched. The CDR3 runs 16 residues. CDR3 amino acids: CAWSTILAGGGYEQYF. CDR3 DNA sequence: TGTGCCTGGAGTACCATACTAGCGGGAGGTGGATACGAGCAGTACTTC.

The chain's CDR3 is CAAGTGSSGANVLTF. CDR3 DNA: TGTGCCGCCGGGACAGGGTCTTCTGGGGCCAACGTCCTGACTTTC. This sequence joins TRBV28 and TRBJ2-6; TRBD1 aligns across 9 bases. V gave up 11 bases and J gave up 1 base; unmatched junction bases: 6. CDR3 length: 15 amino acids. Germline lookup yields CDR1 MDHEN and CDR2 SYDVKM.

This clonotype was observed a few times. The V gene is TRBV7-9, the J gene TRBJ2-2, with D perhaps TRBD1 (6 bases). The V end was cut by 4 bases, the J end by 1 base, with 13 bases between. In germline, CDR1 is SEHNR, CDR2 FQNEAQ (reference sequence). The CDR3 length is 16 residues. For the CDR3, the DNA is TGTGCCAGCAGCTCCACCCAGGGGTTGAACACCGGGGAGCTGTTTTTT. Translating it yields CASSSTQGLNTGELFF.

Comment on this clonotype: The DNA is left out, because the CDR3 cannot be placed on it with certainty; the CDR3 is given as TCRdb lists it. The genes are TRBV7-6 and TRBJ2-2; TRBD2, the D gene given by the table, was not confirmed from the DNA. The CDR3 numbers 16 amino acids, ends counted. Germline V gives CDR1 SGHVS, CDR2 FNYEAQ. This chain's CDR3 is CASSPTGARGGELFFF.